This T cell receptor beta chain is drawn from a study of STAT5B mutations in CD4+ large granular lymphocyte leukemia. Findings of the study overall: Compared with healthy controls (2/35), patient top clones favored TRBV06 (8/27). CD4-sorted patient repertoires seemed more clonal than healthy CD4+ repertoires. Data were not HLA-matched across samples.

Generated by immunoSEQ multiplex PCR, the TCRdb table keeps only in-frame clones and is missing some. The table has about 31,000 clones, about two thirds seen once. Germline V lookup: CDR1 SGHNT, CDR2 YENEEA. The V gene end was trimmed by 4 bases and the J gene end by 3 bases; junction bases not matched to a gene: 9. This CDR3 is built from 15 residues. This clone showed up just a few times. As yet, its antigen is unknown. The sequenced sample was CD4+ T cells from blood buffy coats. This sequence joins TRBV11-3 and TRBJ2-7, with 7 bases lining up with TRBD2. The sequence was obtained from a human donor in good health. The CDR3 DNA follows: TGTGCCAGCAGCTGGGGGGGGGAGGCCCACTACGAGCAGTACTTC. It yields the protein CASSWGGEAHYEQYF.